The 19 T cell receptor beta chains presented below share a single source sample, sequenced in a study of blood T cell repertoires in COVID-19. Assay used: immunoSEQ multiplex PCR; TCRdb lists only in-frame clones, some missing. The sample records 160,000 or so clones, around 80% being singletons. Sequenced material: PBMCs or T cells enriched from blood (not recorded which). Every receptor here comes from a woman between 55 and 75 years old who had recovered from COVID-19.

V is TRBV6-5 and J is TRBJ2-6; 8 bases match TRBD1. CDR1 MNHEY and CDR2 SVGAGI come from the germline V gene. With V trimmed by 4 bases and J by 2 bases, 1 base remained unmatched. The CDR3 runs to 15 residues. The CDR3, as DNA: TGTGCCAGCAGTTCACAGGGGGCTGGGGCCAACGTCCTGACTTTC. This encodes CASSSQGAGANVLTF.

As to this clone: Other DNA sequences in this sample translate to the same CDR3. The J gene is TRBJ1-1, the V gene TRBV11-3; D is unresolved. The CDR3 contains 12 residues. The V and J ends lost 3 bases and 5 bases respectively, with 7 bases between them. Germline V lookup: CDR1 SGHNT, CDR2 YENEEA. The chain's CDR3 is CASSLGATEAFF. CDR3 DNA sequence: TGTGCCAGCAGCTTGGGAGCAACTGAAGCTTTCTTT.

The chain combines TRBV19 with TRBJ2-5; D may be TRBD1 (6 bases). Germline-derived CDR1 and CDR2 are LNHDA and SQIVND (reference sequence). This CDR3 has 13 amino acids. V lost 1 base to trimming and J lost 4 bases, with 7 bases between them. The CDR3 sequence is CASSIVDRETQYF. The CDR3 DNA reads TGTGCCAGTAGTATAGTGGACAGAGAGACCCAGTACTTC.

The V gene is TRBV3-1 (or the pseudogene TRBV3-2), the J gene TRBJ1-2; maybe TRBD1 (6 bases). Deletions cut 6 bases from V and 12 bases from J, with 14 bases between. This CDR3 has 11 amino acids. Looked up from germline, CDR1 is LGHDT and CDR2 is YNNKEL (reference sequence). CDR3 sequence reads: CASSLQGLNTF. The CDR3 DNA sequence: TGTGCCAGCAGTCTACAGGGCCTGAACACCTTC.

This chain uses TRBV7-2 with TRBJ1-2, with 10 bases fitting TRBD1. V trimming: 4 bases; J trimming: 5 bases; junction bases outside the gene matches: 7. The germline V gene has CDR1 SGHTA and CDR2 FQGNSA. This CDR3 region has 15 residues. The CDR3 here is CASSSGTGAMYGYTF. DNA for the CDR3: TGTGCCAGCAGCTCAGGGACAGGGGCCATGTATGGCTACACCTTC.

The chain is built from TRBV6-6 and TRBJ1-1; D possibly corresponds to TRBD1 (5 bases). Per the germline V gene, CDR1 is MNHNY and CDR2 is SVGAGI (reference sequence). The CDR3 is 13 amino acids. Trimming took 2 bases from V and 4 from J, leaving 8 bases between them. CDR3 sequence: CASSYAGTTEAFF. The CDR3 nucleotides read TGTGCCAGCAGTTACGCGGGGACCACTGAAGCTTTCTTT.

The chain uses TRBV12-5 and TRBJ1-5; TRBD1 might be the D (6 bases). Germline V gene data show CDR1 as LGHNT and CDR2 as FRNRAP. V was clipped by 7 bases and J by 1 base, with 14 bases between them. The CDR3 extends over 15 amino acids. The chain's CDR3 is CASAKGGMSNQPQHF. The DNA of the CDR3 is TGTGCTAGTGCTAAAGGGGGTATGAGCAATCAGCCCCAGCATTTT.

This clone showed up just once. The V call is TRBV10-1, the J call TRBJ2-5; TRBD2 agrees at 11 bases. Germline values: CDR1 WNHNN, CDR2 SYGVQD (reference sequence). V lost 2 bases and J lost 4; bases outside the gene matches: 6. The CDR3 runs to 16 residues. The CDR3 protein is CASSETSGGRPETQYF. Written as DNA, the CDR3 is TGCGCCAGCAGTGAGACTAGCGGGGGAAGACCAGAGACCCAGTACTTC.

The chain employs TRBV5-1 and TRBJ1-2, with no clear D. This CDR3 contains 13 residues. Trimming left V 9 bases short and J 4 bases short, with 16 bases between. Germline CDR1 and CDR2: SGHRS and YFSETQ. This chain's CDR3 is CATAPAEGYGYTF. Written as DNA, the CDR3 is TGCGCCACAGCCCCAGCAGAGGGCTATGGCTACACCTTC.

The rearrangement joins TRBV5-6 to TRBJ2-1; 7 positions agree with TRBD1. This CDR3 has 16 residues. CDR1 is SGHDT, CDR2 YYEEEE, per germline. V lost 4 bases, J lost 3 bases, and 10 bases stayed unmatched. CDR3 DNA: TGTGCCAGCAGCCAGCCCGGGACAGAAGTCTACAATGAGCAGTTCTTC. Protein sequence: CASSQPGTEVYNEQFF.

The gene calls are TRBV25-1 and TRBJ2-7; 7 nucleotides match TRBD1. Germline values: CDR1 MGHDK, CDR2 SYGVNS. Trimming at V came to 7 bases and at J to 4 bases, leaving 10 bases not matched to a gene. There are 14 residues in the CDR3. For the CDR3, the DNA is TGTGCCAGCACTCCGCAGGGGGTGAGGTACGAGCAGTACTTC. Encoded protein: CASTPQGVRYEQYF.

In its sample, this clone was seen many times. The chain links TRBV25-1 to TRBJ2-7; 9 nucleotides align to TRBD1. Germline V CDR1 and CDR2: MGHDK, SYGVNS. Unmatched junction bases numbered 6, after V lost 3 bases and J lost 6 bases. The CDR3 sequence is 14 residues long. The CDR3 coding sequence is TGTGCCAGCAGTGACCGGGACAGGGTATCCGAGCAGTACTTC. Amino acid sequence: CASSDRDRVSEQYF.

The V and J genes are TRBV18 and TRBJ1-1; TRBD1 matches 8 bases. Germline lookup yields CDR1 KGHSH and CDR2 LQKENI. The ends lost 4 bases at V and 6 bases at J; junction bases unmatched: 4. There are 13 residues in the CDR3. CDR3 nucleotides: TGTGCCAGCTCACTCACAGGGGGAGCTGAAGCTTTCTTT. Translating gives CASSLTGGAEAFF.

The V call is TRBV19, the J call TRBJ1-2; D is possibly TRBD1 (6 bases). The germline V and J ends were trimmed by 1 base and 4 bases, with 13 bases remaining between them. This CDR3 has 15 residues. The germline gives CDR1 LNHDA, CDR2 SQIVND (reference sequence). The chain's CDR3 is CASSIVLRGTYGYTF. CDR3 nucleotide sequence: TGTGCCAGTAGTATAGTCCTCAGGGGCACCTATGGCTACACCTTC.

The rearrangement links TRBV4-1 to TRBJ1-1, with 10 bases identical to TRBD1. CDR1 is MGHRA, CDR2 YSYEKL, per germline. The CDR3 has 13 amino acids. J lost 3 bases, V lost 5 bases, and 0 bases had no gene match. As DNA, the CDR3 is TGCGCCAGCAGCGGGACAGGGGACACTGAAGCTTTCTTT. It encodes CASSGTGDTEAFF.

This chain connects TRBV27 to TRBJ2-7, with D unclear. The germline CDR1 and CDR2 sequences are MNHEY and SMNVEV (reference sequence). The CDR3 is 12 residues long. V lost 5 bases and J lost 2, with 7 bases in between. The CDR3 bases are TGTGCCAGCAGTATCCAGACCTACGAGCAGTACTTC. The encoded protein is CASSIQTYEQYF.

The CDR3 loop is CASYRKMNTEAFF. Here the CDR3 DNA reads TGTGCTAGCTACAGGAAGATGAACACTGAAGCTTTCTTT. V gene TRBV12-5 combines with J gene TRBJ1-1; TRBD1 is a possible D gene (5 bases). Germline V lookup: CDR1 LGHNT, CDR2 FRNRAP. V dropped 9 bases and J dropped 0 bases, with 11 bases sitting between them. The CDR3 loop spans 13 amino acids.

J is TRBJ2-1 and V is TRBV9, with D perhaps matching TRBD2 (5 bases). Germline V gene data show CDR1 as SGDLS and CDR2 as YYNGEE. Trimming removed 0 bases at V and 13 bases at J, with 14 bases between. The CDR3 has 13 residues. CDR3 coding DNA: TGTGCCAGCAGCGTAGGGGCTAGCCCCCTTCAGTTCTTC. This translates into CASSVGASPLQFF.

The chain recombines TRBV19 with TRBJ2-3; possibly TRBD2 for D (5 bases). V lost 10 bases to trimming and J lost 3 bases, with 14 bases between them. The CDR3 is 13 residues long. Germline V gene sequence: CDR1 LNHDA, CDR2 SQIVND (reference sequence). The CDR3 reads CATMDWGTDTQYF. DNA for the CDR3: TGTGCCACTATGGACTGGGGAACAGATACGCAGTATTTT.